A single T cell receptor beta chain is shown here with its context. A multiplex PCR was run with 60 Vbeta primers and 13 Jbeta primers. Sequencing used immunoSEQ multiplex PCR; TCRdb keeps in-frame clones, though not all of them. The table shows 150,000 to 200,000 clones, with 70% to 80% occurring only once. Germline V gene sequence: CDR1 SNHLY, CDR2 FYNNEI. The CDR3 runs 14 residues. With 6 bases removed from V and 13 bases from J, the gap between germline ends came to 22 bases. These data come from a study of cytomegalovirus exposure and HLA in healthy donors. Sequencing was done on a sample of PBMCs. The V and J genes are TRBV2 and TRBJ2-1; perhaps TRBD1 as D (6 bases). The receptor's source is a male donor in good health and CMV-seropositive. CDR3 in amino acids: CASRSVGGSLPQFF. The CDR3 bases are TGTGCCAGCAGGTCCGTTGGGGGCTCTCTACCTCAGTTCTTC.